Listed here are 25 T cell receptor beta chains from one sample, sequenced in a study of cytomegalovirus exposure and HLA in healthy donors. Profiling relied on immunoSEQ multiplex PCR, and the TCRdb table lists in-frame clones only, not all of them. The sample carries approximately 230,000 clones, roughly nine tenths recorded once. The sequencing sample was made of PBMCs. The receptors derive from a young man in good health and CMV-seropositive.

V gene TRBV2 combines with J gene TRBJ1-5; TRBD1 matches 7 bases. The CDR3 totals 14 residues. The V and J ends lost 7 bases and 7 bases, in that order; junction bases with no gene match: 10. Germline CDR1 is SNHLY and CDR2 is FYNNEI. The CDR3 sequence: CASNLDRATQPQHF. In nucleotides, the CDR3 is TGTGCCAGCAATCTAGACAGGGCCACCCAGCCCCAGCATTTT.

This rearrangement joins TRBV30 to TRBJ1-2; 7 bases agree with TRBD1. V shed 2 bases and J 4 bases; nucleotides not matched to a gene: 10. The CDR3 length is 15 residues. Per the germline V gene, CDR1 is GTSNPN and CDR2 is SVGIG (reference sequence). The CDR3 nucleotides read TGTGCCTGGAGTACCGGGACAGCCCGGCGCTATGGCTACACCTTC. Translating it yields CAWSTGTARRYGYTF.

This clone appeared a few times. CDR3 sequence: CASSPAFRTTYEQYF. The CDR3 DNA reads as TGTGCCAGCTCACCGGCTTTCAGGACAACCTACGAGCAGTACTTC. The J gene is TRBJ2-7, the V gene TRBV18; weak D call: TRBD1 (5 bases). V shed 3 bases and J shed 2 bases, with 14 bases lying between them. The CDR3 loop spans 15 amino acids. CDR1 KGHSH and CDR2 LQKENI come from the germline V gene.

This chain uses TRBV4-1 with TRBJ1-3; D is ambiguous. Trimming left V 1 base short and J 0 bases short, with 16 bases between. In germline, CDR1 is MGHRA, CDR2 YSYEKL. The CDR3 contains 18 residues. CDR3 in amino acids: CASSQGPLYGFSGNTIYF. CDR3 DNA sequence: TGCGCCAGCAGCCAAGGCCCCTTGTACGGTTTCTCTGGAAACACCATATATTTT.

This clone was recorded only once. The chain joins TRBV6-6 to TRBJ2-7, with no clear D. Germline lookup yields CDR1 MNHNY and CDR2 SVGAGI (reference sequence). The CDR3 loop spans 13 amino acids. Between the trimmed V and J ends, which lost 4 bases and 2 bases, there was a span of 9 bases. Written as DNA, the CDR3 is TGTGCCAGCAGTTCTGGACGGACCTACGAGCAGTACTTC. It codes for CASSSGRTYEQYF.

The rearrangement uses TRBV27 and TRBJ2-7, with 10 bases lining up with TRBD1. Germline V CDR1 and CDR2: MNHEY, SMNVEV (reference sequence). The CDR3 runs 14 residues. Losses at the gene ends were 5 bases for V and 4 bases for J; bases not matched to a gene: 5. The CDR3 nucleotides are TGTGCCAGCAGTCCTAGACAGGGGGCGTACGAGCAGTACTTC. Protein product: CASSPRQGAYEQYF.

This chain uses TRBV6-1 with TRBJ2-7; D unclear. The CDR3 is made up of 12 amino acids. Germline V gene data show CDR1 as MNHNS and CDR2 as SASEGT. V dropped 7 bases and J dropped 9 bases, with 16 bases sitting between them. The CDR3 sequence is CASTMTHLVQYF. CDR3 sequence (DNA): TGTGCCAGCACTATGACACACTTGGTGCAGTACTTC.

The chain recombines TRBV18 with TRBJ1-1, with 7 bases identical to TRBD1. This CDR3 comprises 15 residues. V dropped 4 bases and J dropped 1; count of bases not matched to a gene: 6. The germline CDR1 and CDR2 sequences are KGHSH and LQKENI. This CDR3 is CASSHTGVTNTEAFF. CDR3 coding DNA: TGTGCCAGCTCACACACAGGGGTGACGAACACTGAAGCTTTCTTT.

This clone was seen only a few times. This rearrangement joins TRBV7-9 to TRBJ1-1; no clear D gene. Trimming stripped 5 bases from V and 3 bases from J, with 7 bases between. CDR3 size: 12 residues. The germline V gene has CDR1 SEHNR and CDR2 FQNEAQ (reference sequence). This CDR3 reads CASSKTDTEAFF. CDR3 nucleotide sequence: TGTGCCAGCAGCAAGACGGACACTGAAGCTTTCTTT. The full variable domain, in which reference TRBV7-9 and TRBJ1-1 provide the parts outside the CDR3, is DTGVSQNPRHKITKRGQNVTFRCDPISEHNRLYWYRQTLGQGPEFLTYFQNEAQLEKSRLLSDRFSAERPKGSFSTLEIQRTEQGDSAMYLCASSKTDTEAFFGQGTRLTVV.

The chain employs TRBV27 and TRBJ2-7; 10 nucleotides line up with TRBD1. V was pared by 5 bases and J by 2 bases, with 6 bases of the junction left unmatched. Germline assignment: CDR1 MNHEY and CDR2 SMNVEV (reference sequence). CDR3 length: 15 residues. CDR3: CASSLGTGDPYEQYF. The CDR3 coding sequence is TGTGCCAGCAGTCTCGGGACAGGGGATCCCTACGAGCAGTACTTC.

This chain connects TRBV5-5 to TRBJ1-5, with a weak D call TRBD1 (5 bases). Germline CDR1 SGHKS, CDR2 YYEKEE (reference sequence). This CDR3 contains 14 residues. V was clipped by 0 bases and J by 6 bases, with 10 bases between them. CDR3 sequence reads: CASSLVQGVQPQHF. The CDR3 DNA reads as TGTGCCAGCAGCTTGGTTCAGGGCGTTCAGCCCCAGCATTTT.

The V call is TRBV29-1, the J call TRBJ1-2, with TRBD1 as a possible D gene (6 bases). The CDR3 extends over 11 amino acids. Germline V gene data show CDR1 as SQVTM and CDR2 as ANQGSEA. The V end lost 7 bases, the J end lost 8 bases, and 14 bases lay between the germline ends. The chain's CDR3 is CSALTGGGYTF. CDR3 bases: TGCAGCGCCCTGACAGGAGGGGGCTACACCTTC. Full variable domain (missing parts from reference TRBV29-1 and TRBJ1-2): SAVISQKPSRDICQRGTSLTIQCQVDSQVTMMFWYRQQPGQSLTLIATANQGSEATYESGFVIDKFPISRPNLTFSTLTVSNMSPEDSSIYLCSALTGGGYTFGSGTRLTVV.

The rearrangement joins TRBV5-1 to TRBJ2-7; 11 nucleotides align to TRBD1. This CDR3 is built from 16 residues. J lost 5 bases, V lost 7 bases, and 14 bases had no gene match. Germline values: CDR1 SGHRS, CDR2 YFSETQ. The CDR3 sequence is CASSRNPGQGVNEQYF. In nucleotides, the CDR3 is TGCGCCAGCTCCCGAAACCCGGGACAGGGGGTCAACGAGCAGTACTTC.

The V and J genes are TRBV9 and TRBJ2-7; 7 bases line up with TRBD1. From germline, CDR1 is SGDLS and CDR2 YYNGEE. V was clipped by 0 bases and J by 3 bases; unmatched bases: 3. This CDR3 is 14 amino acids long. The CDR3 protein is CASSVAQGDYEQYF. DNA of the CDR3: TGTGCCAGCAGCGTAGCCCAGGGGGACTACGAGCAGTACTTC.

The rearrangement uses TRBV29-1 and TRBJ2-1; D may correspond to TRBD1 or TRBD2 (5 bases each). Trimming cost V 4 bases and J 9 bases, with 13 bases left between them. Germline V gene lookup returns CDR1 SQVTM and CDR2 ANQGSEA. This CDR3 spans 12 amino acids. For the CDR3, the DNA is TGCAGCGTTGCCGGGGCCCCGCGTGAGCAGTTCTTC. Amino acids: CSVAGAPREQFF.

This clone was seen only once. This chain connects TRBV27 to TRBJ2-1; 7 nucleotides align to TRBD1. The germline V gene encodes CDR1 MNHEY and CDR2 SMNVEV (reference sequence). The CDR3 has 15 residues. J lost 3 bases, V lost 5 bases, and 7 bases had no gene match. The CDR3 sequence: CASSPGTAYYNEQFF. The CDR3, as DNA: TGTGCCAGCAGTCCCGGGACAGCCTACTACAATGAGCAGTTCTTC.

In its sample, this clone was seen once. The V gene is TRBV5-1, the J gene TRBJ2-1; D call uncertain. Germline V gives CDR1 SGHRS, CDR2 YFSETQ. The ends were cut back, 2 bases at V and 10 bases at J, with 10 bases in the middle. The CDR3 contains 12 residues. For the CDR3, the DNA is TGCGCCAGCAGCTTTCAATTCGACGAGCAGTTCTTC. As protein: CASSFQFDEQFF.

The CDR3 DNA reads as TGTGCCAGCAGGTCCCGGGTAGACCTAAACTATGGCTACACCTTC. This encodes CASRSRVDLNYGYTF. V gene TRBV6-5 combines with J gene TRBJ1-2; D not certain. CDR1 is MNHEY and CDR2 is SVGAGI in the germline V gene. Trimming took off 6 bases at V and 2 bases at J, with 16 bases between the two ends. This CDR3 region has 15 residues.

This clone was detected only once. The CDR3 protein is CASSFPDAANYGYTF. The CDR3 DNA reads TGTGCCAGCAGCTTCCCGGACGCTGCTAACTATGGCTACACCTTC. This chain connects TRBV7-9 to TRBJ1-2; no firm D call. V was shortened by 3 bases and J by 0 bases, with 11 bases between the two germline ends. Germline V gene sequence: CDR1 SEHNR, CDR2 FQNEAQ (reference sequence). There are 15 residues in the CDR3.

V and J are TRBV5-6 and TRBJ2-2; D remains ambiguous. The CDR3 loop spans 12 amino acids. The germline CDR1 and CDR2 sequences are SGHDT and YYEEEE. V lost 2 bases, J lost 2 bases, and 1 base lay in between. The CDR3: CASSFNTGELFF. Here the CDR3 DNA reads TGTGCCAGCAGCTTTAACACCGGGGAGCTGTTTTTT.

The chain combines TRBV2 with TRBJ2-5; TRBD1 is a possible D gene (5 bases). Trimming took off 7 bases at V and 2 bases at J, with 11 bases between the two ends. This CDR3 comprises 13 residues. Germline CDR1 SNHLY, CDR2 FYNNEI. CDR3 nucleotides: TGTGCCAGCAAGGGGAACAGTCAAGAGACCCAGTACTTC. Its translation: CASKGNSQETQYF.

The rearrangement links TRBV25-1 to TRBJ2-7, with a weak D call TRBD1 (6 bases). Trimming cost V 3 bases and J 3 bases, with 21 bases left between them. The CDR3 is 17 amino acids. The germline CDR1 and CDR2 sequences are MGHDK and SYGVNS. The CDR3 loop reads CASSDSNRGQRGYEQYF. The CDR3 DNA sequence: TGTGCCAGCAGTGATTCTAATCGGGGACAACGGGGCTACGAGCAGTACTTC.

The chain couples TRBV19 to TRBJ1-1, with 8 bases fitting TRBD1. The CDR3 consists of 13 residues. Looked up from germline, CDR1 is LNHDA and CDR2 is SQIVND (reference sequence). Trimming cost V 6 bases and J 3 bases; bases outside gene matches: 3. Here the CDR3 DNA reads TGTGCCAGTAGAGCAGGGGGCCACACTGAAGCTTTCTTT. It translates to CASRAGGHTEAFF.

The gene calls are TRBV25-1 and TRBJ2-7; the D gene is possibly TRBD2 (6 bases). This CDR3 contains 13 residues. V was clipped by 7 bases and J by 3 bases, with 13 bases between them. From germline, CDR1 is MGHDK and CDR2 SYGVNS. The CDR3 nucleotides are TGTGCCAGCACCTTCGGGAGCAACTACGAGCAGTACTTC. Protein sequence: CASTFGSNYEQYF.

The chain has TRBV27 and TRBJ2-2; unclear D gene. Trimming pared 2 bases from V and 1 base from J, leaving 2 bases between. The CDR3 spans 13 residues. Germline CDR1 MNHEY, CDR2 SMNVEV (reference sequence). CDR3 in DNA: TGTGCCAGCAGTTTAATGAACACCGGGGAGCTGTTTTTT. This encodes CASSLMNTGELFF.